This T cell receptor (beta chain) comes out of a study of monozygotic twins with cystic fibrosis (dated by TCRdb to the early 2020s). Looking at the study overall: Around 3 micrograms of fragmented DNA went through roughly 15 PCR cycles to produce barcoded libraries. To assess genetic influence on V and J gene usage, the study compared TCR beta repertoires within and across 16 monozygotic twin pairs with cystic fibrosis. Made up mostly of children and adolescents, the cohort included ten female and six male twin pairs ranging in age from about 2.0 to 40 years, with a median of about 9 years. Twins were ranked among approximately 1,100 cohort participants for weight-for-height and FEVPerc (FEV1 disease centile) on the day of blood sampling. Data for three of the twin pairs had been reported previously in another context. Overall study results and their limits: The cohort was small, and the number of shared CDR3s showed no association with age, concordance or disease severity. V gene usage was most similar to the co-twin for 13 of 16 pairs, and J usage for 8 of 16 pairs, suggesting genetic constraints. Sharing of nucleotide-identical clonotypes was significantly greater within monozygotic CF twin pairs than between unrelated CF individuals (P = 0.000026, Mann-Whitney). Simpson clonality was generally low (median 0.0095), suggesting a naive-dominated repertoire, with higher clonality in the most severely affected patients.

TCR beta CDR3 regions were amplified by multiplex PCR with the immunoSEQ immune profiling system according to the manufacturer's instructions. Sequencing was performed on an Illumina NextSeq system. On the study's bioinformatics: Sequence data were processed on the immunoSEQ Analyzer platform, and clonality was calculated as the square root of Simpson's index of productive rearrangements. V and J usage similarity was measured by Jensen-Shannon distance, and CDR3 generation probabilities were computed with OLGA. Shared CDR3 sequences were searched in the immuneACCESS database (August 2020) and in VDJdb (December 2020). The table was pulled from immuneACCESS by TCRdb, which kept in-frame rearrangements only. Such tables lose some clones; where checked, under half of the loss comes from unresolved V genes, and the rest has no known cause. V and J calls and clone size follow that table, whereas D and trimming were derived from the DNA. In all, the sample holds more than 9,500 clones, and almost 85% of those were seen once. The ten largest make up over 0.45% of the sample.

CDR3 length: 22 amino acids, cysteine to phenylalanine. The sequence is cut down to CDR3 DNA, 66 bases in frame from base 1. Looking up the germline V gene yields CDR1 SNHLY and CDR2 FYNNEI. V ends up 7 bases short and J 0 bases short, with an unmatched junction base count of 22. The twin pairs came from the European Cystic Fibrosis Twin and Sibling Study Cohort, which recruited patients from 150 to 200 CF clinics across 14 European countries. Zygosity and CFTR genotype were verified in-house, and zygosity was tested by multiplex PCR of nine short tandem repeat loci. Peripheral blood was sampled from each twin, with clinical parameters recorded on the day of blood sampling. Genomic DNA was isolated from peripheral blood cells with phenol/chloroform and kept in TE buffer at 4 degrees C. This clone was seen just once. No cognate antigen has been identified for it. Base qualities are missing; no much larger clone stands one base away.

This receptor was identified in a man aged 18 to 30 with cystic fibrosis. The sample taken for sequencing was blood. The chain joins TRBV2 to TRBJ2-6; a stretch of 9 junction bases matches TRBD1. The nucleotide sequence is TGTGCCAGCACCATATATAGTCCCGGGACAGGGAAACTTGCCTCTGGGGCCAACGTCCTGACTTTC. The encoded protein is CASTIYSPGTGKLASGANVLTF. Full variable domain (CDR3 extended with the reference TRBV2 and TRBJ2-6 proteins): EPEVTQTPSHQVTQMGQEVILRCVPISNHLYFYWYRQILGQKVEFLVSFYNNEISEKSEIFDDQFSVERPDGSNFTLKIRSTKLEDSAMYFCASTIYSPGTGKLASGANVLTFGAGSRLTVL.